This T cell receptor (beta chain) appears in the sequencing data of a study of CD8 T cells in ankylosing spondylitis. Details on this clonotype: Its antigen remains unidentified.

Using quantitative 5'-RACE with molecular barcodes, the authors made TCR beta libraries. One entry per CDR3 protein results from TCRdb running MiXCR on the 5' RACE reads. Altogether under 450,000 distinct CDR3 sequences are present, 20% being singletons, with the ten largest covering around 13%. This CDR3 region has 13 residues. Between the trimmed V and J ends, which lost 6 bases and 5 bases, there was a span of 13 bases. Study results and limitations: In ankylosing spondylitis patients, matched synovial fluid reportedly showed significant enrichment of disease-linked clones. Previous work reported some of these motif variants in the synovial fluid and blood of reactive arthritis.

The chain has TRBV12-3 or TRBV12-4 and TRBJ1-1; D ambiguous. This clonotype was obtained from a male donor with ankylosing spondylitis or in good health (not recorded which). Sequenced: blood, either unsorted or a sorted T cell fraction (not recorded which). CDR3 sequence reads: CASRSAPGTEAFF. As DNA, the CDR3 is TGTGCCAGCAGGTCCGCCCCGGGGACTGAAGCTTTCTTT.